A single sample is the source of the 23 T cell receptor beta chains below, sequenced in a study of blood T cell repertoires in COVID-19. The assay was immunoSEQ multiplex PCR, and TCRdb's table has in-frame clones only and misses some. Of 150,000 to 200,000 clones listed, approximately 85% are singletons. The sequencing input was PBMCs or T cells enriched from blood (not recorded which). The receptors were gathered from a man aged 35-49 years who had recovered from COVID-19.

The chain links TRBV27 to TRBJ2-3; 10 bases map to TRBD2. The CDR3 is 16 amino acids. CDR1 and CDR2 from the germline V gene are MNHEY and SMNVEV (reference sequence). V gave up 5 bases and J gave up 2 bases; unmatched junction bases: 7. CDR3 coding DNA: TGTGCCAGCAGTCAGCTAGCGGGAGCCGTCACAGATACGCAGTATTTT. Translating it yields CASSQLAGAVTDTQYF.

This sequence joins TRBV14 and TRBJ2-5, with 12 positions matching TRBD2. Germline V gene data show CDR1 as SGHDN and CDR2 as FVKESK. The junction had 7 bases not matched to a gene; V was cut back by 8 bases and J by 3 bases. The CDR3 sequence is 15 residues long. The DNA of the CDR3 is TGTGCCAGCGGAAAAAGACTAGCGGGAGAAGAGACCCAGTACTTC. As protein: CASGKRLAGEETQYF.

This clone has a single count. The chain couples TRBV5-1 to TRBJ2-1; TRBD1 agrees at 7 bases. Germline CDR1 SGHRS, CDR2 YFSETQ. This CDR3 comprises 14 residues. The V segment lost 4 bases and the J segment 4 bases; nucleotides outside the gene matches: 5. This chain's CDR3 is CASSPGQEYNEQFF. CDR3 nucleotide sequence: TGCGCCAGCAGCCCCGGACAGGAGTACAATGAGCAGTTCTTC.

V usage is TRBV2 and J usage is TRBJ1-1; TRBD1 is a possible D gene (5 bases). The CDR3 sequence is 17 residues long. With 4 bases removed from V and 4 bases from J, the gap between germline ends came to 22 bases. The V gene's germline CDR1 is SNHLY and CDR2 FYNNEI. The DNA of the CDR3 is TGTGCCAGCAGTGGCCGAGACAGTGGCCCAATGGGCACTGAAGCTTTCTTT. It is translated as CASSGRDSGPMGTEAFF.

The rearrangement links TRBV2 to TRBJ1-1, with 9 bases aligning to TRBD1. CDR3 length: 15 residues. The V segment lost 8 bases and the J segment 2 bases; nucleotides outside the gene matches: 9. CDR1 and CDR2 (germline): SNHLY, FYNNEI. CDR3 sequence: CASPQGQGTNTEAFF. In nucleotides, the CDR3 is TGTGCCAGCCCGCAAGGACAGGGGACTAACACTGAAGCTTTCTTT. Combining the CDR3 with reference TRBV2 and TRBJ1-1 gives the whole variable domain EPEVTQTPSHQVTQMGQEVILRCVPISNHLYFYWYRQILGQKVEFLVSFYNNEISEKSEIFDDQFSVERPDGSNFTLKIRSTKLEDSAMYFCASPQGQGTNTEAFFGQGTRLTVV.

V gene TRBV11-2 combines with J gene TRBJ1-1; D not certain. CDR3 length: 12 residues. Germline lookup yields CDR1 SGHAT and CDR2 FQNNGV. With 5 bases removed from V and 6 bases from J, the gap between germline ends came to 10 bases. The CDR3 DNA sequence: TGTGCCAGCAGCATACTAACATCTGAAGCTTTCTTT. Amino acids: CASSILTSEAFF.

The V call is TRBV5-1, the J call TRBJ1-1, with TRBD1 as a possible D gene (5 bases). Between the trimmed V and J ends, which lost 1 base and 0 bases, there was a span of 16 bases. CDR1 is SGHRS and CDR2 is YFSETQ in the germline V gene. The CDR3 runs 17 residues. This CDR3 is CASSLFPGPTMNTEAFF. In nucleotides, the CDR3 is TGCGCCAGCAGCTTGTTCCCAGGGCCGACCATGAACACTGAAGCTTTCTTT.

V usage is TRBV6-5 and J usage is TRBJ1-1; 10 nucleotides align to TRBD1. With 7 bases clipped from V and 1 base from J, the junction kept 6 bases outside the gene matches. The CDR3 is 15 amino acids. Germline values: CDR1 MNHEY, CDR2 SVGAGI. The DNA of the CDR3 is TGTGCCAGCACCGACAGGGGGCCAACGAACACTGAAGCTTTCTTT. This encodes CASTDRGPTNTEAFF.

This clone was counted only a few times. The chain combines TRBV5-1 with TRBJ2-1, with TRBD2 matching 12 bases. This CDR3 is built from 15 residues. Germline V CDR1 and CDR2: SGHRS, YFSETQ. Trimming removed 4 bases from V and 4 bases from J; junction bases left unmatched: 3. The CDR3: CASSQGLAGYNEQFF. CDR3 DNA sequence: TGCGCCAGCAGCCAGGGACTAGCGGGTTACAATGAGCAGTTCTTC.

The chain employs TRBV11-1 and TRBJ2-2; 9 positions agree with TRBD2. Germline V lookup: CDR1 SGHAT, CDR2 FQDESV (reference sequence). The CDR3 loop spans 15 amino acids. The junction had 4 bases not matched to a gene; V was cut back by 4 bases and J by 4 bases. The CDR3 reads CASSSTSGITGELFF. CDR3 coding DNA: TGTGCCAGCAGCTCGACTAGCGGAATCACCGGGGAGCTGTTTTTT.

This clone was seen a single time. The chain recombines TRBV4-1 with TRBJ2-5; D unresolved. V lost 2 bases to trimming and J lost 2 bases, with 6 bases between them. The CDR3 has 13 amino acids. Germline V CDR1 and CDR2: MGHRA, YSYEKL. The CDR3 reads CASSQTSQETQYF. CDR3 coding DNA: TGCGCCAGCAGCCAAACCAGTCAAGAGACCCAGTACTTC.

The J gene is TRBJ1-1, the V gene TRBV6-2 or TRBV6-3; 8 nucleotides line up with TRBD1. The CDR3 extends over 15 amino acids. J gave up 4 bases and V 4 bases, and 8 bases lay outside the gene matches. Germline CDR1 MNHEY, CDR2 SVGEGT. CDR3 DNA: TGTGCCAGCAGTTCCGCTCAGGGGGCCCCCACTGAAGCTTTCTTT. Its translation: CASSSAQGAPTEAFF.

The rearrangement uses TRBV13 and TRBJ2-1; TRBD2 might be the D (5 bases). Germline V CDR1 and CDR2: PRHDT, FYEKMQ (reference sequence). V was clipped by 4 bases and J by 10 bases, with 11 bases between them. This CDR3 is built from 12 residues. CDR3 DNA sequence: TGTGCCAGCAGCTACCGACTACCCGAGCAGTTCTTC. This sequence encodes CASSYRLPEQFF.

CDR3 protein: CASSLMSGEQFF. In DNA form, the CDR3 reads TGTGCCAGCAGCTTAATGAGCGGGGAGCAGTTCTTC. The rearrangement joins TRBV7-6 to TRBJ2-1; D possibly corresponds to TRBD2 (6 bases). The V gene lost 2 bases and the J gene lost 10 bases, with 9 bases spanning the gap. This CDR3 region has 12 residues. CDR1 SGHVS and CDR2 FNYEAQ come from the germline V gene.

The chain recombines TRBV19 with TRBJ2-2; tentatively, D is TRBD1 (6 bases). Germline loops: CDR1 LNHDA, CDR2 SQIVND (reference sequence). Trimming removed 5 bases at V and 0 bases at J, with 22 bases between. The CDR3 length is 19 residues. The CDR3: CASSPLRTASTANTGELFF. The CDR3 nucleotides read TGTGCCAGTAGTCCCCTGAGGACAGCCAGCACGGCGAACACCGGGGAGCTGTTTTTT.

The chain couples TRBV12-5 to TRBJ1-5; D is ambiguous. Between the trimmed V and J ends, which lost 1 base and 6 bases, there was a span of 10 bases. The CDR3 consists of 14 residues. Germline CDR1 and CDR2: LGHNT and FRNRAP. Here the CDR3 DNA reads TGTGCTAGTGGTTTGGCCCACTTGCCTCAGCCCCAGCATTTT. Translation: CASGLAHLPQPQHF.

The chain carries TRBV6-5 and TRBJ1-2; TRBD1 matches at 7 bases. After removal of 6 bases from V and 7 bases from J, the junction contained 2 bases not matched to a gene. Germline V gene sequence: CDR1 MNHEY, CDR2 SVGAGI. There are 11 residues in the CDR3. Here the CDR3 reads CASRTGFGYTF. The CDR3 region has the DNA TGTGCCAGCAGGACAGGGTTTGGCTACACCTTC.

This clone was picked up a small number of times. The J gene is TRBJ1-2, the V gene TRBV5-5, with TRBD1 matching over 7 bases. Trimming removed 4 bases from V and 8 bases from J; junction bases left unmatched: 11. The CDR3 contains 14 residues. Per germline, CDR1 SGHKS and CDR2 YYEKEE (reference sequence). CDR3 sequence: CASSITGASWGYTF. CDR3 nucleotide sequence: TGTGCCAGCAGCATAACAGGGGCTTCTTGGGGCTACACCTTC.

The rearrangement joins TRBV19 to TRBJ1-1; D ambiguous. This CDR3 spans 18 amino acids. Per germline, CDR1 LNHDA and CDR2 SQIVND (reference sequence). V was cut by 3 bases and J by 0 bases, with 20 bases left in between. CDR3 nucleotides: TGTGCCAGTAGTATTGCGAGGTTCCCCCCCCACGTGAACACTGAAGCTTTCTTT. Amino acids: CASSIARFPPHVNTEAFF.

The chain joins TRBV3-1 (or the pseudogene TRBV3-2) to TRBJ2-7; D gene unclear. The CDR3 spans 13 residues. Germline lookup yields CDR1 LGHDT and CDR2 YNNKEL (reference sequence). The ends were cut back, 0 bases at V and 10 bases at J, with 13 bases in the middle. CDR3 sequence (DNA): TGTGCCAGCAGCCAAGACCACGTAGCCGATCAGTACGTC. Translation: CASSQDHVADQYV.

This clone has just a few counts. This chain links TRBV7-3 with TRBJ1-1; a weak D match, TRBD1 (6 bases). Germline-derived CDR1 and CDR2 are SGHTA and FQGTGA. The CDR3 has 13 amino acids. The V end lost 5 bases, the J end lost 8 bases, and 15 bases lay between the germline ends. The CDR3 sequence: CASSPGQFTEAFF. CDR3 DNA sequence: TGTGCCAGCAGCCCCGGACAGTTCACCGAAGCTTTCTTT.

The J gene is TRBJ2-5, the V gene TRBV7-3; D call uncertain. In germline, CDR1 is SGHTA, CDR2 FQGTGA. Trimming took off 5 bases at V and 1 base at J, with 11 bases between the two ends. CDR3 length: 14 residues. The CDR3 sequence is CASSTDPSQETQYF. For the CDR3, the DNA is TGTGCCAGCAGCACAGATCCAAGCCAAGAGACCCAGTACTTC.

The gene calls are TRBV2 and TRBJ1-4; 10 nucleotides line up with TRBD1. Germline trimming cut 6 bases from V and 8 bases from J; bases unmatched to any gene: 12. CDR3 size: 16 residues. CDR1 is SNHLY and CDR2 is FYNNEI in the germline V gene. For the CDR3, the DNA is TGTGCCAGCAGGAGGGACAGGGGAGGCTCTTGGGAAAAACTGTTTTTT. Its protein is CASRRDRGGSWEKLFF.